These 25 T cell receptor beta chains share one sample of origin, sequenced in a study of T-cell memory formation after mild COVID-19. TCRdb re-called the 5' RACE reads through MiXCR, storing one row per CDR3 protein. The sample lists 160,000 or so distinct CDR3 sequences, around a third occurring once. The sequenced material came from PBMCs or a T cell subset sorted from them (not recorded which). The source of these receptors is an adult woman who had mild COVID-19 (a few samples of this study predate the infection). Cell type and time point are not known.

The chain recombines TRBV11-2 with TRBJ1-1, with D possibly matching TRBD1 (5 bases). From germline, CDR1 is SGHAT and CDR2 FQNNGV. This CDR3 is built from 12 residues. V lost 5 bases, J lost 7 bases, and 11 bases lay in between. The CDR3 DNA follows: TGTGCCAGCAGCCCGACAGCCCATGAAGCTTTCTTT. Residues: CASSPTAHEAFF.

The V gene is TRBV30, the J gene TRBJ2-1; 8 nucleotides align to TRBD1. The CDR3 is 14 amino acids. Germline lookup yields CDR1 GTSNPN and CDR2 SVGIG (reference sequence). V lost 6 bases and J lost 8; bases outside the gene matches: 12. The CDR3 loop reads CACKAAGGIDEQFF. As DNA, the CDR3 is TGTGCCTGCAAAGCGGCAGGGGGCATCGATGAGCAGTTCTTC.

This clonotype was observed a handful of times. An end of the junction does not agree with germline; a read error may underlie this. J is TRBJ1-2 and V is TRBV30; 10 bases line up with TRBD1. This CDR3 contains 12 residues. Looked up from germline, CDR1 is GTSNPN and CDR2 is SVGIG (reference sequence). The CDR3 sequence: CAWSVLRTGGNF. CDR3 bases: TGTGCCTGGAGTGTACTTAGGACAGGGGGGAACTTC.

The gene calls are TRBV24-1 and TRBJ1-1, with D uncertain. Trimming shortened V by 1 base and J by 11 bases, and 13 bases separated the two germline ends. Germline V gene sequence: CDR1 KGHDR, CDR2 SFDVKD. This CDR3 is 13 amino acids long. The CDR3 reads CATSDFEGFRAFF. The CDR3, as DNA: TGTGCCACCAGTGATTTCGAGGGATTTCGCGCTTTCTTT.

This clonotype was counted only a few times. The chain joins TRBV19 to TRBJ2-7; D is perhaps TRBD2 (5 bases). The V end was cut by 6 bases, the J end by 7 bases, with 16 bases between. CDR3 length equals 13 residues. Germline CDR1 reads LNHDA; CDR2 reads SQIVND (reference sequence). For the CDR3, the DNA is TGTGCCAGTAGCGGGGAATGGGGTGAAGAGCAGTACTTC. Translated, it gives CASSGEWGEEQYF. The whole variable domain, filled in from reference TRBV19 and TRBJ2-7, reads DGGITQSPKYLFRKEGQNVTLSCEQNLNHDAMYWYRQDPGQGLRLIYYSQIVNDFQKGDIAEGYSVSREKKESFPLTVTSAQKNPTAFYLCASSGEWGEEQYFGPGTRLTVT.

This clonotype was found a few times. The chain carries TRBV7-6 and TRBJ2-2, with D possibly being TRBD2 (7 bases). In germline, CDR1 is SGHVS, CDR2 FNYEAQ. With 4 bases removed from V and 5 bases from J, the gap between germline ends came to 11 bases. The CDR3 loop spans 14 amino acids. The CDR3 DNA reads TGTGCCAGCAGCTCGAGGGGGGGGACCGGGGAGCTGTTTTTT. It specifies CASSSRGGTGELFF.

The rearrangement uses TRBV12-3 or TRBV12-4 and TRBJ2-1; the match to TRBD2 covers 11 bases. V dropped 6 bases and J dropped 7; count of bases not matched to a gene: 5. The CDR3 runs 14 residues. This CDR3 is CASSLGTSGNEQFF. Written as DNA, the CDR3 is TGTGCCAGCAGCCTTGGGACTAGCGGTAATGAGCAGTTCTTC.

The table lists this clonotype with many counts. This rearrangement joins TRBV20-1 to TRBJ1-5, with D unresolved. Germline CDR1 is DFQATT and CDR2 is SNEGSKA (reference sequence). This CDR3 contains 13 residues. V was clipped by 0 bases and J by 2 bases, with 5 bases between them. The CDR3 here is CSARDGGNQPQHF. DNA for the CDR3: TGCAGTGCTAGAGATGGGGGCAATCAGCCCCAGCATTTT.

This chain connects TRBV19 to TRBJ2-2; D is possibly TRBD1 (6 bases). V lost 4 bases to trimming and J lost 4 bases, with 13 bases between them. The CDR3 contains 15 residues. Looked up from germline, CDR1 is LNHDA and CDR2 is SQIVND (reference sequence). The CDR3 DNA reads TGTGCCAGTAGTACCCTGGGACATCTCACCGGGGAGCTGTTTTTT. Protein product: CASSTLGHLTGELFF.

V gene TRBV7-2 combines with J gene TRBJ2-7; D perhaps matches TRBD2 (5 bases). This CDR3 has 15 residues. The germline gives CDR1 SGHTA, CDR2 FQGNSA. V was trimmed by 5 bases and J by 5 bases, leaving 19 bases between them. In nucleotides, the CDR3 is TGTGCCAGCAGCCAGGAGGCTTACCTTGAGGACGAGCAGTACTTC. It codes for CASSQEAYLEDEQYF.

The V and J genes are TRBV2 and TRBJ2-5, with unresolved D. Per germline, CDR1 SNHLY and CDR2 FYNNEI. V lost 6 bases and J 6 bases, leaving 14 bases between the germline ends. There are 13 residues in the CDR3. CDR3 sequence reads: CASRDILRQTQYF. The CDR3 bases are TGTGCCAGCAGAGACATCCTCAGACAGACCCAGTACTTC.

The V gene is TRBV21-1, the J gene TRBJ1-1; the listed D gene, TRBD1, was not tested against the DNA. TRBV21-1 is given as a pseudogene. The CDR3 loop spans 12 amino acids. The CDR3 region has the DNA TGTGCCAGCAGGAAGGGCGACACTGAAGCTTTCTTT. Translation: CASRKGDTEAFF.

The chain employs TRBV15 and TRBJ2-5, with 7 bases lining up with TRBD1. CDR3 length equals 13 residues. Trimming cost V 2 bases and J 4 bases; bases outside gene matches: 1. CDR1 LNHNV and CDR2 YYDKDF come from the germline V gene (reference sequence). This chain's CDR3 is CATSRRGPETQYF. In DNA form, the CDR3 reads TGTGCCACCAGCAGAAGGGGGCCAGAGACCCAGTACTTC.

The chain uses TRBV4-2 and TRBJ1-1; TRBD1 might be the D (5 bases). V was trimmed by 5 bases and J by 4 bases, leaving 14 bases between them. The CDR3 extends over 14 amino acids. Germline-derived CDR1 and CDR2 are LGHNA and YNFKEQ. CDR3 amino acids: CASSSDTSFTEAFF. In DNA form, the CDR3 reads TGTGCCAGCAGCTCGGACACCAGCTTCACTGAAGCTTTCTTT.

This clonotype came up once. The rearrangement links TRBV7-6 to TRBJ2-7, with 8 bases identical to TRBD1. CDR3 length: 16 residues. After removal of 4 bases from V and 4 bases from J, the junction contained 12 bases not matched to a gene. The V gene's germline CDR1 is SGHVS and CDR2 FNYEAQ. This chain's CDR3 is CASSSRQGQGMYEQYF. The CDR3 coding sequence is TGTGCCAGCAGCTCCCGCCAAGGACAGGGAATGTACGAGCAGTACTTC.

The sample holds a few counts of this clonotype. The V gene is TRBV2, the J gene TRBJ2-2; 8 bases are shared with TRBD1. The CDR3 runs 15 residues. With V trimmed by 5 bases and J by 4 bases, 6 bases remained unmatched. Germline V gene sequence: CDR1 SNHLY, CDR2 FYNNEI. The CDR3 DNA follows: TGTGCCAGCAGTACCCAGGGGGCCGTCACCGGGGAGCTGTTTTTT. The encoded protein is CASSTQGAVTGELFF.

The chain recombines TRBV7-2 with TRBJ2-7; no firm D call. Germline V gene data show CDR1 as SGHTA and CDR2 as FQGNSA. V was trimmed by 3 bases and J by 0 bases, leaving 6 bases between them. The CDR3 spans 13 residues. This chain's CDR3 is CASSFSASYEQYF. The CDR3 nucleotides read TGTGCCAGCAGCTTCTCGGCCTCCTACGAGCAGTACTTC.

The CDR3 region is CASSHVLSSSYNEQFF. CDR3 DNA sequence: TGCGCCAGCAGCCATGTACTATCAAGCTCCTACAATGAGCAGTTCTTC. The chain is built from TRBV4-3 and TRBJ2-1; no clear D. The CDR3 runs 16 residues. V was clipped by 3 bases and J by 0 bases, with 12 bases between them. The germline V gene has CDR1 LGHNA and CDR2 YSLEER.

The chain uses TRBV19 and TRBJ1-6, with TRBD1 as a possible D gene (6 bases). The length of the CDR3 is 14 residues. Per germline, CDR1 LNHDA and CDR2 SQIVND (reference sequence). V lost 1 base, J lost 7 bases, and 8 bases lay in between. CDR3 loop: CASSIVGQNSPLHF. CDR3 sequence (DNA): TGTGCCAGTAGTATAGTCGGACAGAATTCACCCCTCCACTTT.

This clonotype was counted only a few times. The CDR3 bases are TGTGCCAGCAGCTCGGGTAGGCTGCCTAGCGGAACCTACGAGCAGTACTTC. Protein: CASSSGRLPSGTYEQYF. V usage is TRBV7-2 and J usage is TRBJ2-7, with 7 bases identical to TRBD2. Germline loops: CDR1 SGHTA, CDR2 FQGNSA. V shed 4 bases and J 2 bases; nucleotides not matched to a gene: 14. The CDR3 contains 17 residues.

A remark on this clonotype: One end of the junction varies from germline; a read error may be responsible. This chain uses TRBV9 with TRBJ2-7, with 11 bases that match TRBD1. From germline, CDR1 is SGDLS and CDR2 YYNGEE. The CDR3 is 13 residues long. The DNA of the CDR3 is TGTGCCAGCAGCGTATCCGGGACAGGGGGTCCAGTGTTC. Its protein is CASSVSGTGGPVF.

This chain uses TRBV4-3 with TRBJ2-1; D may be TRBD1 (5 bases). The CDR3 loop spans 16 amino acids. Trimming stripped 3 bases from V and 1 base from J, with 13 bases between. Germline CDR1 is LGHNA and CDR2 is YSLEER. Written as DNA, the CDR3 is TGCGCCAGCAGCCATGGGGTGGCAGGGTCCTACAATGAGCAGTTCTTC. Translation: CASSHGVAGSYNEQFF.

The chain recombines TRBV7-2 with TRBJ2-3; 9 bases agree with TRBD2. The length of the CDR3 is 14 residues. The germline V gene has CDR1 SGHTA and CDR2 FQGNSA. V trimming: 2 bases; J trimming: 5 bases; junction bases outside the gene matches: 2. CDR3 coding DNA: TGTGCCAGCAGCTTAATACTAGCGGGAGATACGCAGTATTTT. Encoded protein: CASSLILAGDTQYF.

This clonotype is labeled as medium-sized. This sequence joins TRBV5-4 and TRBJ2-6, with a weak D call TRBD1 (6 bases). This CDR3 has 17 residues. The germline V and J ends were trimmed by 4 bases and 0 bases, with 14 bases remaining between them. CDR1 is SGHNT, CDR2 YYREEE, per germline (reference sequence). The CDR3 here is CASSTLTGPSGANVLTF. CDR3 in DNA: TGTGCCAGCAGCACCCTGACAGGCCCCTCTGGGGCCAACGTCCTGACTTTC.

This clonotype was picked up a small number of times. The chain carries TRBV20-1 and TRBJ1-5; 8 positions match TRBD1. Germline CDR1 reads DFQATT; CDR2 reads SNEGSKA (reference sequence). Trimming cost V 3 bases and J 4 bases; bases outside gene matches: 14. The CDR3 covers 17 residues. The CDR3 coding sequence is TGCAGTGCTAGGGCCGATTACAGGGGGGTTAAGAATCAGCCCCAGCATTTT. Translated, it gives CSARADYRGVKNQPQHF.